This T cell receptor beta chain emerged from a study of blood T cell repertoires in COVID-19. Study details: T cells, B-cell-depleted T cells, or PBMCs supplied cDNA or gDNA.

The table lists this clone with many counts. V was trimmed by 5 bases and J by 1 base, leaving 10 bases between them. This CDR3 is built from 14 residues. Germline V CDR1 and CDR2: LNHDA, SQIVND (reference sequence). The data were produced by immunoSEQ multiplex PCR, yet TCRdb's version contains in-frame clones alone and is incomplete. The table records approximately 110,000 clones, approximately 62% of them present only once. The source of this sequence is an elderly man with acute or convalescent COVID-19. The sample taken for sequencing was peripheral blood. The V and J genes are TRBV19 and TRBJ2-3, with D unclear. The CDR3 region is CASSLQTRTDTQYF. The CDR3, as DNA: TGTGCCAGTAGTCTTCAGACTCGCACAGATACGCAGTATTTT.